These 21 T cell receptor beta chains were sequenced from one sample in a study of T cell repertoires in enteric fever. TCRdb ran MiXCR on the reads and lists one entry per CDR3 protein. Of 1,200 to 1,500 distinct CDR3 sequences in the sample, about 35% were seen once. The sample consisted of CCR7- CD38- CD4+ T cells from PBMCs. The receptors derive from a human donor with Salmonella enteric fever, either typhoid or paratyphoid (not recorded which).

A few counts support this clonotype. The chain links TRBV7-3 to TRBJ2-3, with TRBD1 identical over 9 bases. The V gene's germline CDR1 is SGHTA and CDR2 FQGTGA. V gave up 0 bases and J gave up 4 bases; unmatched junction bases: 8. CDR3 length: 17 residues. The CDR3 sequence is CASSLTGTGPGADTQYF. DNA of the CDR3: TGTGCCAGCAGCTTAACAGGGACAGGGCCTGGAGCAGATACGCAGTATTTT.

By share, this clonotype counts as medium-sized. The chain recombines TRBV11-2 with TRBJ1-2; a possible D gene is TRBD1 (6 bases). With 7 bases removed from V and 4 bases from J, the gap between germline ends came to 19 bases. This CDR3 comprises 15 residues. In germline, CDR1 is SGHAT, CDR2 FQNNGV. The CDR3 DNA reads as TGTGCCAGCACGCAGCGGGGGGGCTTCGGCTATGGCTACACCTTC. It yields the protein CASTQRGGFGYGYTF.

The chain uses TRBV29-1 and TRBJ2-5; D remains ambiguous. In germline, CDR1 is SQVTM, CDR2 ANQGSEA. The V gene lost 8 bases and the J gene lost 2 bases, with 15 bases spanning the gap. There are 13 residues in the CDR3. The DNA for the CDR3 is TGCAGCCTTGGTGACAAGCCGCAAGAGACCCAGTACTTC. Amino acid sequence: CSLGDKPQETQYF. The whole variable domain, filled in from reference TRBV29-1 and TRBJ2-5, reads SAVISQKPSRDICQRGTSLTIQCQVDSQVTMMFWYRQQPGQSLTLIATANQGSEATYESGFVIDKFPISRPNLTFSTLTVSNMSPEDSSIYLCSLGDKPQETQYFGPGTRLLVL.

The J gene is TRBJ2-3, the V gene TRBV18; D may be TRBD2 (6 bases). The germline gives CDR1 KGHSH, CDR2 LQKENI. The length of the CDR3 is 14 residues. V dropped 3 bases and J dropped 3 bases, with 10 bases sitting between them. CDR3 region: CASSPGGKTDTQYF. The CDR3 coding sequence is TGTGCCAGCTCACCGGGCGGGAAGACAGATACGCAGTATTTT.

The chain couples TRBV5-1 to TRBJ1-5; D is ambiguous. The V gene lost 0 bases and the J gene lost 0 bases, with 16 bases spanning the gap. The CDR3 loop spans 18 amino acids. The germline V gene encodes CDR1 SGHRS and CDR2 YFSETQ. CDR3 residues: CASSLGRLNPNSNQPQHF. The CDR3 nucleotides read TGCGCCAGCAGCTTGGGCCGCCTCAACCCTAATAGCAATCAGCCCCAGCATTTT.

This clonotype is termed medium-sized (0.01 to 0.1%). This rearrangement joins TRBV7-9 to TRBJ2-5; the D gene is possibly TRBD1 (6 bases). V lost 3 bases, J lost 5 bases, and 16 bases lay in between. This CDR3 is built from 15 residues. Looked up from germline, CDR1 is SEHNR and CDR2 is FQNEAQ (reference sequence). Here the CDR3 DNA reads TGTGCCAGCAGCTTCATAACAGGGATTGGGGAGACCCAGTACTTC. Amino acids: CASSFITGIGETQYF.

This rearrangement joins TRBV6-6 to TRBJ2-5, with D maybe TRBD2 (6 bases). Trimming stripped 6 bases from V and 5 bases from J, with 10 bases between. Germline V gene sequence: CDR1 MNHNY, CDR2 SVGAGI (reference sequence). The CDR3 loop spans 12 amino acids. CDR3 sequence (DNA): TGTGCCAGCAGCGGGAGCGGGGAGACCCAGTACTTC. Protein product: CASSGSGETQYF.

This chain's CDR3 is CASSPLTSGNTGELFF. In DNA form, the CDR3 reads TGTGCCAGCTCACCACTTACTAGCGGGAACACCGGGGAGCTGTTTTTT. This chain connects TRBV18 to TRBJ2-2; TRBD2 agrees at 8 bases. The CDR3 loop spans 16 amino acids. V lost 1 base, J lost 1 base, and 2 bases stayed unmatched. Germline CDR1 is KGHSH and CDR2 is LQKENI.

This clonotype was seen just once. This sequence may be a read error, since a much larger clone differs from it by one base. CDR3 residues: CASSLGVRCGTDTQYF. DNA for the CDR3: TGCGCCAGCAGCTTGGGCGTTAGATGCGGCACAGATACGCAGTATTTT. This chain links TRBV5-1 with TRBJ2-3; D unresolved. Trimming shortened V by 0 bases and J by 1 base, and 12 bases separated the two germline ends. CDR3 length: 16 residues. Germline assignment: CDR1 SGHRS and CDR2 YFSETQ.

By its share, this clonotype is large (0.1 to 1%). The rearrangement uses TRBV6-5 and TRBJ1-1; TRBD1 matches 8 bases. The J segment lost 8 bases and the V segment lost 2 bases, leaving 13 bases of the junction unmatched. There are 16 residues in the CDR3. In germline, CDR1 is MNHEY, CDR2 SVGAGI. CDR3 nucleotides: TGTGCCAGCAGTTACGCACTTGACAGGGGAGTTTCGGAAGCTTTCTTT. It encodes CASSYALDRGVSEAFF.

This clonotype came up once. A read error may explain this, as a much larger clone is one base away. The V call is TRBV5-1, the J call TRBJ2-5, with 7 bases identical to TRBD1. Per the germline V gene, CDR1 is SGHRS and CDR2 is YFSETQ. The CDR3 consists of 14 residues. The CDR3 here is CAISYGTEQETQYF. CDR3 sequence (DNA): TGCGCCATCAGCTACGGGACAGAACAAGAGACCCAGTACTTC.

This clonotype is categorized as large. The gene calls are TRBV14 and TRBJ2-6; 8 bases map to TRBD1. With V trimmed by 3 bases and J by 0 bases, 7 bases remained unmatched. This CDR3 contains 18 residues. CDR1 is SGHDN and CDR2 is FVKESK in the germline V gene. CDR3 sequence reads: CASSQTGVWLSGANVLTF. The CDR3 nucleotides are TGTGCCAGCAGCCAGACAGGGGTCTGGCTCTCTGGGGCCAACGTCCTGACTTTC.

About this clonotype itself: The junction and the germline gene differ at one end; a read error may be behind it. V gene TRBV7-6 combines with J gene TRBJ1-1; no definite D call. In germline, CDR1 is SGHVS, CDR2 FNYEAQ. This CDR3 is 13 amino acids long. CDR3 in DNA: TGTGCCAGCGCCATACAGCCGAACAATGAAGCTTTCTTT. Translating gives CASAIQPNNEAFF.

The genes are TRBV18 and TRBJ1-1; D unclear. CDR1 is KGHSH, CDR2 LQKENI, per germline. Trimming took off 3 bases at V and 1 base at J, with 12 bases between the two ends. The CDR3 is 15 residues long. The CDR3 loop is CASSPPTRANTEAFF. The CDR3, as DNA: TGTGCCAGCTCACCCCCGACAAGGGCGAACACTGAAGCTTTCTTT.

Only a few counts were recorded for this clonotype. The chain recombines TRBV5-1 with TRBJ2-7; 11 bases are shared with TRBD2. The germline V gene encodes CDR1 SGHRS and CDR2 YFSETQ. Trimming took 4 bases from V and 3 from J; bases not matched to a gene: 6. The CDR3 has 15 amino acids. CDR3 in amino acids: CASSPGTSGGYEQYF. CDR3 nucleotides: TGCGCCAGCAGCCCCGGGACTAGCGGAGGCTACGAGCAGTACTTC.

V and J are TRBV18 and TRBJ2-1; 12 bases match TRBD2. The CDR3 spans 16 residues. Unmatched junction bases numbered 4, after V lost 4 bases and J lost 3 bases. Germline loops: CDR1 KGHSH, CDR2 LQKENI. DNA for the CDR3: TGTGCCAGCTCACTTGCACTAGCGGGAGGCTACAATGAGCAGTTCTTC. It translates to CASSLALAGGYNEQFF. The entire variable domain, with the rest obtained from reference TRBV18 and TRBJ2-1, is as follows: NAGVMQNPRHLVRRRGQEARLRCSPMKGHSHVYWYRQLPEEGLKFMVYLQKENIIDESGMPKERFSAEFPKEGPSILRIQQVVRGDSAAYFCASSLALAGGYNEQFFGPGTRLTVL.

This clonotype is classed as medium-sized. The chain employs TRBV7-3 and TRBJ2-1; TRBD1 might be the D (5 bases). Germline CDR1 SGHTA, CDR2 FQGTGA. The V end was cut by 2 bases, the J end by 7 bases, with 9 bases between. CDR3 length: 13 residues. CDR3 in amino acids: CASSLQGWNEQFF. The CDR3 DNA reads TGTGCCAGCAGCTTACAGGGATGGAATGAGCAGTTCTTC.

The chain links TRBV7-9 to TRBJ1-1; 7 bases are a match to TRBD1. The length of the CDR3 is 12 residues. Unmatched junction bases numbered 4, after V lost 2 bases and J lost 10 bases. Germline CDR1 is SEHNR and CDR2 is FQNEAQ (reference sequence). CDR3 loop: CASSLMGQRAFF. The CDR3 DNA reads TGTGCCAGCAGCTTAATGGGACAGAGAGCTTTCTTT.

The gene calls are TRBV11-3 and TRBJ2-6; 8 nucleotides agree with TRBD1. The V gene's germline CDR1 is SGHNT and CDR2 YENEEA. The CDR3 runs to 15 residues. The trim removed 7 bases at V and 2 bases at J, leaving 4 bases unmatched. The CDR3, as DNA: TGTGCCAGCACCTCGGACAGGGCTGGGGCCAACGTCCTGACTTTC. Its translation is CASTSDRAGANVLTF.

Relative to its sample, this clonotype is large. CDR3 in DNA: TGCGCCAGCAGCGAAACAGGGGAACTCTCCTACAATGAGCAGTTCTTC. This encodes CASSETGELSYNEQFF. The genes are TRBV5-1 and TRBJ2-1; the match to TRBD1 covers 7 bases. CDR1 SGHRS and CDR2 YFSETQ come from the germline V gene. CDR3 size: 16 residues. The V segment lost 4 bases and the J segment 0 bases; nucleotides outside the gene matches: 7.

This clonotype was picked up one time. The chain joins TRBV5-1 to TRBJ2-7, with 8 bases aligning to TRBD2. The CDR3 loop spans 14 amino acids. V was pared by 0 bases and J by 12 bases, with 11 bases of the junction left unmatched. Germline V lookup: CDR1 SGHRS, CDR2 YFSETQ. The chain's CDR3 is CASSLAERESPRYF. CDR3 DNA sequence: TGCGCCAGCAGCTTGGCCGAGCGGGAGTCCCCCCGGTACTTC.